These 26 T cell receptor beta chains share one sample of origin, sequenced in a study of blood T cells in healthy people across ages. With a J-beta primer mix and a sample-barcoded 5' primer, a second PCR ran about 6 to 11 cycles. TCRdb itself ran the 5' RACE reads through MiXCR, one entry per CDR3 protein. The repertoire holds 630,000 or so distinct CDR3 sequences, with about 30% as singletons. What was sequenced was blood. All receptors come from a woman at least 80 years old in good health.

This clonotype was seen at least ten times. Here the CDR3 DNA reads TGTGCCAGCAGTCCCAGAGGGGACAGGGCAGTCACTGAAGCTTTCTTT. This gives the protein CASSPRGDRAVTEAFF. The genes are TRBV12-3 or TRBV12-4 and TRBJ1-1; 9 bases fit TRBD1. This CDR3 has 16 residues. Germline trimming cut 5 bases from V and 4 bases from J; bases unmatched to any gene: 11.

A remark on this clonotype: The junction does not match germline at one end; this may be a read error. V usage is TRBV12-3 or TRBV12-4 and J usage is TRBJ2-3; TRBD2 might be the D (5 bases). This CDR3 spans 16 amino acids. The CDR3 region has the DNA TGCGCCAGCAGTTTAGGAAACGGGGTTAGAGCAGATACGGAGTATTTT. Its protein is CASSLGNGVRADTEYF.

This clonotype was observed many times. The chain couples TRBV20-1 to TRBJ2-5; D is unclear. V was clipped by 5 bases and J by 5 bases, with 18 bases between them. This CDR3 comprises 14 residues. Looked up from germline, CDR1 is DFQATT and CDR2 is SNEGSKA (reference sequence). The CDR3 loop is CSAQPGQATETQYF. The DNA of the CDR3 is TGCAGTGCTCAACCGGGCCAGGCCACGGAGACCCAGTACTTC.

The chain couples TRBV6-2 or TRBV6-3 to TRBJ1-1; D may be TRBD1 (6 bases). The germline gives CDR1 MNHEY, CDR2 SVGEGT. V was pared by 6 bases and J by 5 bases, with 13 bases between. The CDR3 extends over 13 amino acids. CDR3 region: CASRTGGGTEAFF. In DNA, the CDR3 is TGTGCCAGCAGGACGGGAGGGGGGACTGAAGCTTTCTTT.

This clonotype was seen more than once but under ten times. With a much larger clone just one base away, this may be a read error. The CDR3: CSARDPRSFNEQYF. DNA for the CDR3: TGCAGTGCTAGAGATCCTAGGTCATTCAATGAGCAGTACTTC. The gene calls are TRBV20-1 and TRBJ2-4; D not certain. CDR3 size: 14 residues. Germline CDR1 and CDR2: DFQATT and SNEGSKA (reference sequence). V was clipped by 0 bases and J by 13 bases, with 19 bases between them.

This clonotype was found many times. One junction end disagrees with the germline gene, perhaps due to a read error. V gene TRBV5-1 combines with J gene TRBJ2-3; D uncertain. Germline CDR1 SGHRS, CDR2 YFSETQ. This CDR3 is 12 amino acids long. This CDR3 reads CASILDSDTQYF. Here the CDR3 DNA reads TGCGCCAGCATCTTGGATTCAGATACGCAGTATTTT.

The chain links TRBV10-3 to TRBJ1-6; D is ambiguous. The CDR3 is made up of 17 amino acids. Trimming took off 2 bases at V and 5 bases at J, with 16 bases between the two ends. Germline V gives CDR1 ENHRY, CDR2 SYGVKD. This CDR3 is CAISEADGSSDNSPLHF. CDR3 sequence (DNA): TGTGCCATCAGTGAGGCGGACGGATCGTCAGATAATTCACCCCTCCACTTT.

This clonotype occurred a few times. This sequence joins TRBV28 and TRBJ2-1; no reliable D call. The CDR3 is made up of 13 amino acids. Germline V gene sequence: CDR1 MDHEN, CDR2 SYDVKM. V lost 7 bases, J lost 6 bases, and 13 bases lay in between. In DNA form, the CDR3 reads TGTGCCAGCAATTCCTTGGGCGTCAATGAGCAGTTCTTC. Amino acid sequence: CASNSLGVNEQFF.

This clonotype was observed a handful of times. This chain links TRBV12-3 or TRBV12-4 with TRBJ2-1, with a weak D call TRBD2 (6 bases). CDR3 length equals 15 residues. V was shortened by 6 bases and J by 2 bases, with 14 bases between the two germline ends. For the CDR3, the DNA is TGTGCCAGCAGCCCCCGGGAGCGTGCCTACAATGAGCAGTTCTTC. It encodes CASSPRERAYNEQFF.

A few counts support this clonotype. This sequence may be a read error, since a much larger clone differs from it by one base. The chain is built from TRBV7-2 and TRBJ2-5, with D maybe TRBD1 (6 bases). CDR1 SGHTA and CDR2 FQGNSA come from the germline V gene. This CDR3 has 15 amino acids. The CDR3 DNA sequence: TGTGCCAGCAGCCCGACAGGTTTACCTCAAGAGACCCAGTGCTTC. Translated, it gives CASSPTGLPQETQCF.

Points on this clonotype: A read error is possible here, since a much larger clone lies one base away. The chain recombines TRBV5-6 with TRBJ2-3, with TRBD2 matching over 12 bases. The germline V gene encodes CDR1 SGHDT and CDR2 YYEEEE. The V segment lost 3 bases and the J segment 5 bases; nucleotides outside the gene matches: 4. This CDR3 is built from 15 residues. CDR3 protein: CASSWTSGEQDTQYF. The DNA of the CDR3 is TGTGCCAGCAGCTGGACTAGCGGGGAACAAGATACGCAGTATTTT.

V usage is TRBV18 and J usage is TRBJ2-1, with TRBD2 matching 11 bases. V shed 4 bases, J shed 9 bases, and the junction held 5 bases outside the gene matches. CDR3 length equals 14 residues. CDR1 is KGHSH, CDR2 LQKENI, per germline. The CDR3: CASSLGLAGTEQFF. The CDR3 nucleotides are TGTGCCAGCTCACTAGGACTAGCGGGCACTGAGCAGTTCTTC.

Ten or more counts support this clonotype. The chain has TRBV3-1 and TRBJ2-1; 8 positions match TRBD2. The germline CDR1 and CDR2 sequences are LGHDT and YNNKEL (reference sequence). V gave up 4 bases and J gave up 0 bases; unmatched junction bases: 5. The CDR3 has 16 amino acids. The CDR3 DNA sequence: TGTGCCAGCAGCCCCCGGGGGGGGAGCTCCTACAATGAGCAGTTCTTC. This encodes CASSPRGGSSYNEQFF.

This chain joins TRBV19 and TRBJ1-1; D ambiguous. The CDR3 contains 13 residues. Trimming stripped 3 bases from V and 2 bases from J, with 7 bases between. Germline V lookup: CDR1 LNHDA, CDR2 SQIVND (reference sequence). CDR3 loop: CASSIGGNTEAFF. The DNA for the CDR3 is TGTGCCAGTAGTATTGGAGGCAACACTGAAGCTTTCTTT.

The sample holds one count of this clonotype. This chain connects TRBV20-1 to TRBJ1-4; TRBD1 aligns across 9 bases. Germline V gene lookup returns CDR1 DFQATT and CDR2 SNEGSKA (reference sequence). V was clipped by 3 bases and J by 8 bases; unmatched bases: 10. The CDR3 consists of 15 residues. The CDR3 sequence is CSASTRWTGDEKLFF. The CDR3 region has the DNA TGCAGTGCTAGTACCAGGTGGACAGGGGACGAAAAACTGTTTTTT.

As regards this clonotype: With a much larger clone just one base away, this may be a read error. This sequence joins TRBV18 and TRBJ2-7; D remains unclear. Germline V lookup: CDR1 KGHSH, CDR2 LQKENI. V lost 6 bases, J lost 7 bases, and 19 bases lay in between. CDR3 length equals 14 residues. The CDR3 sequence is CASSPKKQYYEQYF. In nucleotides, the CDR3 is TGTGCCAGCTCGCCGAAAAAGCAGTACTATGAGCAGTACTTC.

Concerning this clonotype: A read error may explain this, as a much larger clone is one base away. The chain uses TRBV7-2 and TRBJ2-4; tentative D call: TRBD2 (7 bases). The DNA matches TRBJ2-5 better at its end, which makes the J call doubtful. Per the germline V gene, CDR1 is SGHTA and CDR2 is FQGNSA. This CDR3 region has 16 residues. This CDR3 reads CAGSLSSLGGLETQYF. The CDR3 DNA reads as TGTGCCGGCAGCTTAAGCTCGTTGGGGGGGCTGGAGACCCAGTACTTC.

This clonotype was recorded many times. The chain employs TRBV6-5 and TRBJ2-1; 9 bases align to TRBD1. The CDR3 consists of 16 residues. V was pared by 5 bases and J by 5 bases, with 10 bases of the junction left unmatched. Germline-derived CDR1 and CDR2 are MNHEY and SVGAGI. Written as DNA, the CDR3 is TGTGCCAGCAGTCACCTGGGACAGGGTAAGGACAATGAGCAGTTCTTC. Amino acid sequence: CASSHLGQGKDNEQFF.

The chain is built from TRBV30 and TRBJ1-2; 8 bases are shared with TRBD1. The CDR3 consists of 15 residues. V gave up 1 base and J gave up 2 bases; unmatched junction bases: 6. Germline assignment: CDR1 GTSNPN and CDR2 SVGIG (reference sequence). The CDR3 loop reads CAWSAYGTGNYGYTF. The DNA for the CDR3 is TGTGCCTGGAGTGCCTATGGGACAGGAAACTATGGCTACACCTTC.

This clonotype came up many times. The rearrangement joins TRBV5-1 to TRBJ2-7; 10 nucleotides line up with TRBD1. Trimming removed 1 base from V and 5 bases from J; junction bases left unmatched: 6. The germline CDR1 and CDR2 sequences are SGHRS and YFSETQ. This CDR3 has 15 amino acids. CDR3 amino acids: CASSLQGQGSHEQYF. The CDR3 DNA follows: TGCGCCAGCAGCTTGCAGGGACAGGGGTCCCACGAGCAGTACTTC.

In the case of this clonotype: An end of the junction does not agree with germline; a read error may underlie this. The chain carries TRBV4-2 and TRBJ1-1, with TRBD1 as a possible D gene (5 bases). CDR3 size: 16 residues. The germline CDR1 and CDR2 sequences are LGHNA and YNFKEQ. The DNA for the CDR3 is TGTGCCTGCAGCCAAGTACTGTTCCGGGGGACTACTGAAGCTTTCTTT. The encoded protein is CACSQVLFRGTTEAFF.

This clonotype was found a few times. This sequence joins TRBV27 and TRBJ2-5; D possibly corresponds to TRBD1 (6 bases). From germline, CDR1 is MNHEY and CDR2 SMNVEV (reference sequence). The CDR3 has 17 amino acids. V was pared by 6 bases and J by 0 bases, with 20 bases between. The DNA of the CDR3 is TGTGCCAGCAGATCAGCGAGGGGGTACAGTAACCAAGAGACCCAGTACTTC. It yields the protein CASRSARGYSNQETQYF.

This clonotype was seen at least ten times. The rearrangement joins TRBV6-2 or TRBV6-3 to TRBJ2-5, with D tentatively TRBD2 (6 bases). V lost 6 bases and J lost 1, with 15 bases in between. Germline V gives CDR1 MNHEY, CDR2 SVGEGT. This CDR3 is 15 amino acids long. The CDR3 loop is CASSRGTRGQETQYF. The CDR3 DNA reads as TGTGCCAGCAGCAGAGGGACTCGGGGCCAAGAGACCCAGTACTTC.

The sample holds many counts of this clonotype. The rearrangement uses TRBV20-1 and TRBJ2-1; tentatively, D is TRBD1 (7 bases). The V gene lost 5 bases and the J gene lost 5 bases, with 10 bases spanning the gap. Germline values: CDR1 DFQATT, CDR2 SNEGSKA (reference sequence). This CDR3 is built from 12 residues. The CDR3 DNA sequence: TGCAGTGCTCTCAGGGGGGACAATGAGCAGTTCTTC. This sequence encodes CSALRGDNEQFF.

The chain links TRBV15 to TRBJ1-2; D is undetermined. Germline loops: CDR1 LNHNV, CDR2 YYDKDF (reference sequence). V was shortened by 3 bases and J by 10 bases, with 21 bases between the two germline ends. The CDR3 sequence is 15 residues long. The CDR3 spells CATSRGEGTLGFYTF. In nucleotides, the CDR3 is TGTGCCACCAGCAGGGGAGAGGGTACTCTAGGTTTCTACACCTTC.

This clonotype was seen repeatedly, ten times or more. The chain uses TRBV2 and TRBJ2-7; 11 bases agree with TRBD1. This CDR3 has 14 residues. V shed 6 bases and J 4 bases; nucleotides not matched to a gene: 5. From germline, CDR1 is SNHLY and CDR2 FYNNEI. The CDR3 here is CASRDRGRVYEQYF. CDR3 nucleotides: TGTGCCAGCAGGGACAGGGGGCGCGTATACGAGCAGTACTTC.